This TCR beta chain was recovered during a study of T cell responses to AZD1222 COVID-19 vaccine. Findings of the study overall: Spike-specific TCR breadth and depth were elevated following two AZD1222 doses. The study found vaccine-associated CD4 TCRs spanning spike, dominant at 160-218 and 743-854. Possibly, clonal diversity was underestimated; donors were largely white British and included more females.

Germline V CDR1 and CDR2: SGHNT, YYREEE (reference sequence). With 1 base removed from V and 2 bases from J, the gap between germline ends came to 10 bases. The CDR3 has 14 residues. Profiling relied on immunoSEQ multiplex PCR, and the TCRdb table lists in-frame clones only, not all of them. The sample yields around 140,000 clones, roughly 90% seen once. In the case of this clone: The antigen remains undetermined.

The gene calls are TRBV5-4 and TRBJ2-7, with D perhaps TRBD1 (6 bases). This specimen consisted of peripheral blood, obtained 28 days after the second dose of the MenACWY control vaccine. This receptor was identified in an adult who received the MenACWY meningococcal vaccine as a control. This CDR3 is CASSLSRGPYEQYF. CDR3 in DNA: TGTGCCAGCAGCTTGTCCAGGGGTCCCTACGAGCAGTACTTC.